Following are 19 T cell receptor beta chains from one sample sequenced in a study of shared clonotypes between healthy human individuals (dated by TCRdb to the early 2020s). The library was built by means of the immunoSEQ multiplex PCR assay. Held by TCRdb, this immuneACCESS table contains in-frame sequences only and omits some clones. Under half of the omission traces to an unresolved V gene where checked; the cause of the rest is unknown. The sample includes 2 million to 3 million clones, with 80% to 95% observed a single time. 0.36% of the sample is taken by the ten largest. Material: naive CD4+ T cells from PBMCs. This specimen's cell subset or site label, per the study, means: CD45RA+ positively selected. The receptors were sampled from a young man in good health. Some clones in this sample may be carry-over from other donors' samples.

On this clone: The sample has other DNA sequences that encode this CDR3 too. The chain carries TRBV18 and TRBJ1-1; D is ambiguous. The CDR3 length is 14 residues. Per germline, CDR1 KGHSH and CDR2 LQKENI. V dropped 3 bases and J dropped 1 base, with 9 bases sitting between them. Written as DNA, the CDR3 is TGTGCCAGCTCACCGTTAGACCGGAACACTGAAGCTTTCTTT. It codes for CASSPLDRNTEAFF.

This clone has only one observation. V and J are TRBV15 and TRBJ2-7, with D perhaps TRBD2 (6 bases). The CDR3 sequence is 14 residues long. Germline CDR1 is LNHNV and CDR2 is YYDKDF (reference sequence). Trimming took 6 bases from V and 0 from J, leaving 12 bases between them. The CDR3 spells CATRWRRDSYEQYF. DNA for the CDR3: TGTGCCACCAGATGGCGGAGGGACTCCTACGAGCAGTACTTC.

The chain has TRBV11-2 and TRBJ2-7; unclear D gene. Germline lookup yields CDR1 SGHAT and CDR2 FQNNGV. This CDR3 region has 14 residues. V was clipped by 1 base and J by 6 bases, with 13 bases between them. CDR3 DNA: TGTGCCAGCAGCTTAGGAAGGTCTGGGCGCGAGCAGTACTTC. Translation gives CASSLGRSGREQYF. The full variable domain, rest sourced from reference TRBV11-2 and TRBJ2-7, is EAGVAQSPRYKIIEKRQSVAFWCNPISGHATLYWYQQILGQGPKLLIQFQNNGVVDDSQLPKDRFSAERLKGVDSTLKIQPAKLEDSAVYLCASSLGRSGREQYFGPGTRLTVT.

The chain joins TRBV5-1 to TRBJ2-1; TRBD1 is a possible D gene (5 bases). This CDR3 region has 16 residues. Trimming removed 0 bases from V and 0 bases from J, with 10 bases in between. The germline V gene has CDR1 SGHRS and CDR2 YFSETQ. CDR3 coding DNA: TGCGCCAGCAGCTTGGGGGGCTTTCGCTCCTACAATGAGCAGTTCTTC. It translates to CASSLGGFRSYNEQFF.

The chain recombines TRBV5-6 with TRBJ2-3; D gene ambiguous. Trimming removed 4 bases at V and 4 bases at J, with 7 bases between. Germline CDR1 and CDR2: SGHDT and YYEEEE. The CDR3 extends over 12 amino acids. The CDR3: CASSRLPDTQYF. The CDR3 region has the DNA TGTGCCAGCAGCCGCCTGCCAGATACGCAGTATTTT.

This chain connects TRBV5-1 to TRBJ1-2, with D hard to call. CDR1 SGHRS and CDR2 YFSETQ come from the germline V gene. This CDR3 has 15 amino acids. V was cut by 2 bases and J by 0 bases, with 11 bases left in between. CDR3 sequence (DNA): TGCGCCAGCAGCTTTATAGAGGGAGCTAACTATGGCTACACCTTC. Translation gives CASSFIEGANYGYTF. Looking up the rest from reference TRBV5-1 and TRBJ1-2 gives the full variable domain: KAGVTQTPRYLIKTRGQQVTLSCSPISGHRSVSWYQQTPGQGLQFLFEYFSETQRNKGNFPGRFSGRQFSNSRSEMNVSTLELGDSALYLCASSFIEGANYGYTFGSGTRLTVV.

V usage is TRBV5-1 and J usage is TRBJ2-7, with 7 bases fitting TRBD1. V shed 3 bases and J 5 bases; nucleotides not matched to a gene: 8. Germline CDR1 is SGHRS and CDR2 is YFSETQ. The CDR3 has 14 amino acids. CDR3 region: CASSYPTGANEQYF. CDR3 coding DNA: TGCGCCAGCAGCTACCCAACAGGGGCAAACGAGCAGTACTTC.

The chain recombines TRBV5-4 with TRBJ1-1; unclear D gene. In germline, CDR1 is SGHNT, CDR2 YYREEE (reference sequence). The CDR3 totals 15 residues. Trimming removed 4 bases from V and 0 bases from J, with 13 bases in between. The CDR3 protein is CASSPKQYLNTEAFF. The CDR3 DNA follows: TGTGCCAGCAGCCCCAAACAGTACTTGAACACTGAAGCTTTCTTT.

The chain employs TRBV9 and TRBJ1-3; D is unclear. The V end was cut by 4 bases, the J end by 4 bases, with 15 bases between. The CDR3 has 15 residues. The germline V gene has CDR1 SGDLS and CDR2 YYNGEE. DNA for the CDR3: TGTGCCAGCAGCCCCCGGGCCTACAGCGGAAACACCATATATTTT. It codes for CASSPRAYSGNTIYF. The entire variable domain, with the rest obtained from reference TRBV9 and TRBJ1-3, is as follows: DSGVTQTPKHLITATGQRVTLRCSPRSGDLSVYWYQQSLDQGLQFLIQYYNGEERAKGNILERFSAQQFPDLHSELNLSSLELGDSALYFCASSPRAYSGNTIYFGEGSWLTVV.

The chain uses TRBV20-1 and TRBJ1-3; no clear D. Trimming left V 6 bases short and J 8 bases short, with 8 bases between. Germline V CDR1 and CDR2: DFQATT, SNEGSKA (reference sequence). CDR3 size: 10 residues. DNA for the CDR3: TGCAGTGCCTTCTACGACACCATATATTTT. Amino acid sequence: CSAFYDTIYF.

This clone was recorded once. The J gene is TRBJ1-1, the V gene TRBV27; perhaps TRBD1 as D (6 bases). This CDR3 region has 16 residues. V was cut by 5 bases and J by 0 bases, with 16 bases left in between. Germline CDR1 MNHEY, CDR2 SMNVEV (reference sequence). This chain's CDR3 is CASSPRRGHLNTEAFF. CDR3 sequence (DNA): TGTGCCAGCAGTCCGAGACGGGGACACCTGAACACTGAAGCTTTCTTT.

This chain joins TRBV6-6 and TRBJ2-1; 14 bases map to TRBD2. After removal of 6 bases from V and 9 bases from J, the junction contained 4 bases not matched to a gene. The CDR3 totals 14 residues. The germline CDR1 and CDR2 sequences are MNHNY and SVGAGI (reference sequence). This chain's CDR3 is CASRGLAGALEQFF. Here the CDR3 DNA reads TGTGCCAGCAGGGGACTAGCGGGAGCGCTTGAGCAGTTCTTC.

The rearrangement links TRBV28 to TRBJ2-1, with D maybe TRBD2 (6 bases). Germline V lookup: CDR1 MDHEN, CDR2 SYDVKM. V was clipped by 6 bases and J by 4 bases, with 16 bases between them. CDR3 length equals 15 residues. In DNA form, the CDR3 reads TGTGCCAGCAGCCCAAGCGGGCTACTGTACAATGAGCAGTTCTTC. It encodes CASSPSGLLYNEQFF.

This clone was seen a handful of times. The CDR3, as DNA: TGTGCCAGCGGATTGGGCTACGGGGAGGGTCAGCCCCAGCATTTT. It codes for CASGLGYGEGQPQHF. The rearrangement uses TRBV2 and TRBJ1-5, with no clear D. Germline CDR1 reads SNHLY; CDR2 reads FYNNEI. V was shortened by 8 bases and J by 6 bases, with 20 bases between the two germline ends. The CDR3 runs to 15 residues.

This clone was observed a handful of times. This rearrangement joins TRBV4-2 to TRBJ1-1; D is unclear. Germline CDR1 reads LGHNA; CDR2 reads YNFKEQ. The CDR3 sequence is 15 residues long. Between the trimmed V and J ends, which lost 4 bases and 0 bases, there was a span of 12 bases. The CDR3 is CASSLNPAMNTEAFF. The CDR3 nucleotides read TGTGCCAGCAGCCTCAACCCAGCGATGAACACTGAAGCTTTCTTT.

The J gene is TRBJ1-1, the V gene TRBV6-5, with D hard to call. This CDR3 is 15 amino acids long. Per the germline V gene, CDR1 is MNHEY and CDR2 is SVGAGI. V dropped 6 bases and J dropped 4 bases, with 18 bases sitting between them. CDR3 nucleotide sequence: TGTGCCAGCAGGTCTCAGGCCGCCGGGAGCACTGAAGCTTTCTTT. This codes for CASRSQAAGSTEAFF.

The chain is built from TRBV18 and TRBJ1-1, with TRBD1 matching 9 bases. The V segment lost 3 bases and the J segment 6 bases; nucleotides outside the gene matches: 5. The CDR3 runs 14 residues. Germline values: CDR1 KGHSH, CDR2 LQKENI. The CDR3 coding sequence is TGTGCCAGCTCACCGCTACAGGGGGCATCTGAAGCTTTCTTT. This translates into CASSPLQGASEAFF. The whole variable domain, filled in from reference TRBV18 and TRBJ1-1, reads NAGVMQNPRHLVRRRGQEARLRCSPMKGHSHVYWYRQLPEEGLKFMVYLQKENIIDESGMPKERFSAEFPKEGPSILRIQQVVRGDSAAYFCASSPLQGASEAFFGQGTRLTVV.

The chain recombines TRBV5-1 with TRBJ1-1; no firm D call. The germline V and J ends were trimmed by 0 bases and 1 base, with 16 bases remaining between them. Looked up from germline, CDR1 is SGHRS and CDR2 is YFSETQ. The CDR3 has 17 residues. The chain's CDR3 is CASSLAGLTAANTEAFF. DNA for the CDR3: TGCGCCAGCAGCTTGGCAGGCCTTACCGCAGCGAACACTGAAGCTTTCTTT.

DNA for the CDR3: TGTGCCAGCGCCTCCCGGACAGGGGGAAACGAGCAGTACTTC. It translates to CASASRTGGNEQYF. The genes are TRBV18 and TRBJ2-7; 10 bases are a match to TRBD1. Germline V lookup: CDR1 KGHSH, CDR2 LQKENI. This CDR3 is built from 14 residues. The ends lost 8 bases at V and 5 bases at J; junction bases unmatched: 9.